The clone carrying this T cell receptor (beta chain) appeared a few times. Its antigen remains unknown. The data were obtained in a study of cytomegalovirus exposure and HLA in healthy donors. The overall study: An analysis done earlier identified more than 100 million unique TCR beta sequences from about 180 million T cells. The study's findings and limits: Investigators reported approximately 170 TCR beta chains as tied to cytomegalovirus. Presence/absence analyses assumed roughly uniform sequencing depth across donors, which may not hold.

The CDR3 extends over 13 amino acids. The germline V gene has CDR1 LNHNV and CDR2 YYDKDF (reference sequence). V was pared by 4 bases and J by 7 bases, with 4 bases of the junction left unmatched. 13 Jbeta primers and 60 Vbeta primers were used for the PCR. Sequenced by immunoSEQ multiplex PCR; TCRdb stores in-frame clones only, minus some. The data contain under 100,000 clones, over 75% of them seen just once; the ten biggest clones take up 2% to 2.5%. Regarding donors, all were healthy bone marrow donors. Sequenced sample: PBMCs. The V gene is TRBV15, the J gene TRBJ1-5, with TRBD1 identical over 7 bases. The TCR sequence derives from a boy aged 5-17 years in good health and CMV-seronegative. In nucleotides, the CDR3 is TGTGCCACCAGCAAATTAGGGGGCCAGCCCCAGCATTTT. Its translation: CATSKLGGQPQHF.